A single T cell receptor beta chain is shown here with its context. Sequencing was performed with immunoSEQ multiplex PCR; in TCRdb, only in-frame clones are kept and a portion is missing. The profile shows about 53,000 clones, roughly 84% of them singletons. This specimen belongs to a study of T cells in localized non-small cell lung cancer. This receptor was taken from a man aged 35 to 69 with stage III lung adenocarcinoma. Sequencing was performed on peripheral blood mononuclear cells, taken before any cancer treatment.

CDR3 sequence reads: CASSLLSFTGELFF. The DNA of the CDR3 is TGTGCCAGCAGCTTACTCAGCTTCACCGGGGAGCTGTTTTTT. The rearrangement links TRBV7-6 to TRBJ2-2; D is uncertain. CDR3 length: 14 amino acids. Per germline, CDR1 SGHVS and CDR2 FNYEAQ. Trimming took 2 bases from V and 4 from J, leaving 8 bases between them.